This TCR beta chain was identified during a study of shared clonotypes between healthy human individuals. The CDR3 extends over 13 amino acids. Germline CDR1 and CDR2: MNHEY and SVGAGI. The V end lost 6 bases, the J end lost 2 bases, and 8 bases lay between the germline ends. Among the donors, all were Caucasian adults who lived in Nashville, Tennessee. Both subsets, CD45RA+ naive and CD45RA-negative memory, were split from the CD4+ cells. Libraries were prepared by immunoSEQ multiplex PCR; TCRdb keeps only in-frame clonotypes and omits some of them. This table holds around 2,000,000 clones, around 95% found once. Concerning this clone itself: Its antigen is not known.

Points from the study as a whole: It was anticipated that sequencing depth would influence how many clonotypes donors shared. In contrast to clonotypes shared by all four donors, non-shared clonotypes had lower generation probabilities.

The V gene is TRBV6-5, the J gene TRBJ1-3; D unresolved. The material sequenced was naive CD4+ T cells sorted from blood. The sample's subset: CD45RA+ positively selected. The source of this sequence is a man younger than 35 in good health. The CDR3, as DNA: TGTGCCAGCAGCCAGATTGCTGGAAACACCATATATTTT. It specifies CASSQIAGNTIYF.